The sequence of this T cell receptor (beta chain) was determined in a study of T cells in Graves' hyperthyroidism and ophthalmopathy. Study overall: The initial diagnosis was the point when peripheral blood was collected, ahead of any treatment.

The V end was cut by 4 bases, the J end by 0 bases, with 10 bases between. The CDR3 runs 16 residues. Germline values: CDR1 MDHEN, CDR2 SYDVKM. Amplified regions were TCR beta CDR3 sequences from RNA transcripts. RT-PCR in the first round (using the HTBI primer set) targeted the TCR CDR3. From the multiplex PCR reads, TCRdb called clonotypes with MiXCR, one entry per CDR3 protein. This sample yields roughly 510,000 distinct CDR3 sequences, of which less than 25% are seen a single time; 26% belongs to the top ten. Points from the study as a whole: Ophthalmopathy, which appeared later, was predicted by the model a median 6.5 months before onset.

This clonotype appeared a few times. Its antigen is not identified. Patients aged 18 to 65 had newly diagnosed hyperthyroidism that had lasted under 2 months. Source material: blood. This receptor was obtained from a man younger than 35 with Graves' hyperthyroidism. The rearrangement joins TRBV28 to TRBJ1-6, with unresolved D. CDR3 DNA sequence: TGTGCCAGCAGTTCGATTGGGGTCTCCTATAATTCACCCCTCCACTTT. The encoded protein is CASSSIGVSYNSPLHF.